The source of this TCR beta chain is a study of blood T cell repertoires in COVID-19. Study summary: In each case, the material was cDNA or gDNA derived from T cells, B-cell-depleted T cells, or PBMCs.

In the source study's methods: Amplifying reference gene primers gave estimates of nucleated cell counts. TCRdb's table, derived via immunoSEQ multiplex PCR, lists solely in-frame clones and lacks some. V and J calls and clone size follow that table, whereas D and trimming were derived from the DNA. The sample holds approximately 30,000 clones, around 92% seen once. This CDR3 comprises 15 residues. The trim removed 2 bases at V and 5 bases at J, leaving 1 base unmatched. Germline V lookup: CDR1 SGDLS, CDR2 YYNGEE. This clonotype was sampled from a human donor in a cohort sampled during active COVID-19. Sequenced: peripheral blood. V is TRBV9 and J is TRBJ2-1; 13 bases fit TRBD2. The CDR3 loop is CASSVGTSGDNEQFF. The CDR3 DNA reads TGTGCCAGCAGCGTCGGGACTAGCGGGGACAATGAGCAGTTCTTC.